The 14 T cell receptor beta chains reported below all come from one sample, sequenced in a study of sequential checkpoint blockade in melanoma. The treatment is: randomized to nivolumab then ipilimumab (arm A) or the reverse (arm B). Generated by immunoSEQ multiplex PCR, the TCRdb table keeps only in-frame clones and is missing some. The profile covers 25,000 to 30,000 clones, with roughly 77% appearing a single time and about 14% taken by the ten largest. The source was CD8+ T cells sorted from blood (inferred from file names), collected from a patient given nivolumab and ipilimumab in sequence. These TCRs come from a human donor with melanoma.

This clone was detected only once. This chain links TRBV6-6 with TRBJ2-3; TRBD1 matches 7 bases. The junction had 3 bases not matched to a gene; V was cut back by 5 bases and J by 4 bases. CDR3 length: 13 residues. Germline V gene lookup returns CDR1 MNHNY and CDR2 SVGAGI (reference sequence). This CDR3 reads CASSITGADTQYF. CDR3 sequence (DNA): TGTGCCAGCAGTATAACAGGGGCAGATACGCAGTATTTT.

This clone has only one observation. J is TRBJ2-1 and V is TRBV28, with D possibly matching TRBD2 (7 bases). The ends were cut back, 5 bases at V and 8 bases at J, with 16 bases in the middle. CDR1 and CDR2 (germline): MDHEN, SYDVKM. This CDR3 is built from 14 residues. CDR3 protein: CASSVRGPGDEQFF. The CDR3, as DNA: TGTGCCAGCAGTGTGCGGGGGCCCGGCGATGAGCAGTTCTTC.

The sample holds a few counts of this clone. CDR3 DNA: TGTGCCAGCAGCTCGACAGGGGGGGACTCTGGAAACACCATATATTTT. Translated, it gives CASSSTGGDSGNTIYF. The genes are TRBV7-9 and TRBJ1-3; 9 bases agree with TRBD1. The CDR3 contains 16 residues. J was trimmed by 0 bases and V by 4 bases; bases with no gene match: 4. The V gene's germline CDR1 is SEHNR and CDR2 FQNEAQ (reference sequence).

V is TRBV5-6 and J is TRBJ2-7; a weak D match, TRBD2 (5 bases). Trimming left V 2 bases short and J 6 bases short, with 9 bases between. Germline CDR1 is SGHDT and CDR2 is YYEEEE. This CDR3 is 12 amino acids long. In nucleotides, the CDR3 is TGTGCCAGCAGCTTCGTAGGACTCGAGCAGTACTTC. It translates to CASSFVGLEQYF.

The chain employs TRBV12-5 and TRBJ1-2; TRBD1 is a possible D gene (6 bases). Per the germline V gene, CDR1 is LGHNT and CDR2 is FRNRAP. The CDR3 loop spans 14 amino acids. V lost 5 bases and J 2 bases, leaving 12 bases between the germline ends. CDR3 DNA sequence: TGTGCTAGTGGTCCCGGCACAGGGAACTATGGCTACACCTTC. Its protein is CASGPGTGNYGYTF.

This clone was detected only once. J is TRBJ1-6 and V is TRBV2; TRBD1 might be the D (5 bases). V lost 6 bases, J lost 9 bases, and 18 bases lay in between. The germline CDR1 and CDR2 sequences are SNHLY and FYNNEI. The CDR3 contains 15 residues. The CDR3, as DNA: TGTGCCAGCAGCGATGTACAGGCTGAGAGTTCACCCCTCCACTTT. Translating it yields CASSDVQAESSPLHF.

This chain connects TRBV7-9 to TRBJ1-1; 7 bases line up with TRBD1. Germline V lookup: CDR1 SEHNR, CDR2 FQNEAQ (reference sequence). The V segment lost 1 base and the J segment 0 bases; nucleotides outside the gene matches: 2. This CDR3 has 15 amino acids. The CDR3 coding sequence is TGTGCCAGCAGCTTAGGGACAGGCCTGAACACTGAAGCTTTCTTT. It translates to CASSLGTGLNTEAFF. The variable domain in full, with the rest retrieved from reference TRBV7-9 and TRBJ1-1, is DTGVSQNPRHKITKRGQNVTFRCDPISEHNRLYWYRQTLGQGPEFLTYFQNEAQLEKSRLLSDRFSAERPKGSFSTLEIQRTEQGDSAMYLCASSLGTGLNTEAFFGQGTRLTVV.

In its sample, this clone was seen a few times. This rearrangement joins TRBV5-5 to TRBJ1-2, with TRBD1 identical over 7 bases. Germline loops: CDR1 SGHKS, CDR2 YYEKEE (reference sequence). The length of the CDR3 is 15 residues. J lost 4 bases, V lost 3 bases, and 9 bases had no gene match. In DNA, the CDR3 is TGTGCCAGCAGCTCCGACACCGGGACAGCCTATGGCTACACCTTC. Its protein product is CASSSDTGTAYGYTF.

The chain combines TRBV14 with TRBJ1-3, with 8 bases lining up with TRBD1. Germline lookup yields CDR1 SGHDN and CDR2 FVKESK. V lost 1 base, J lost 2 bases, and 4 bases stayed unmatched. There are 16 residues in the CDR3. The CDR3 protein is CASSQGTGTAGNTIYF. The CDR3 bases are TGTGCCAGCAGCCAAGGGACAGGGACGGCTGGAAACACCATATATTTT.

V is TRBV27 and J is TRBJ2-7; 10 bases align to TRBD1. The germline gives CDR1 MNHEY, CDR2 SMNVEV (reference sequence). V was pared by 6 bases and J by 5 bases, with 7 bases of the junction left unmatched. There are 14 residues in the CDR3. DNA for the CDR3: TGTGCCAGCAGCCCGTGGACAGGGGGGAACGAGCAGTACTTC. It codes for CASSPWTGGNEQYF.

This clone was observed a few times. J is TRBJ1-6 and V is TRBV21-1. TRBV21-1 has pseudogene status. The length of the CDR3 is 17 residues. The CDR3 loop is CASTQKGGGSYNSPLHF. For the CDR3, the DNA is TGTGCCAGCACCCAAAAGGGGGGGGGCTCCTATAATTCACCCCTCCACTTT.

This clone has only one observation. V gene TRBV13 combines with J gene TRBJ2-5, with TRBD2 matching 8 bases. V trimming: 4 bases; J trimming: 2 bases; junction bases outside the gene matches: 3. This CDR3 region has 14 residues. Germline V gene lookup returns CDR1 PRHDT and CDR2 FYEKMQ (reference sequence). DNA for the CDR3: TGTGCCAGCAGCTCGGCTAGCGGGCAAGAGACCCAGTACTTC. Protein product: CASSSASGQETQYF.

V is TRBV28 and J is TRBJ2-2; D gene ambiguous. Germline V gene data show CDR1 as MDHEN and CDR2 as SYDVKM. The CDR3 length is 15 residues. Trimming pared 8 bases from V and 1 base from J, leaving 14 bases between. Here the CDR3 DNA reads TGTGCCAGCGGGCATCCTCAGAGGAACACCGGGGAGCTGTTTTTT. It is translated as CASGHPQRNTGELFF.

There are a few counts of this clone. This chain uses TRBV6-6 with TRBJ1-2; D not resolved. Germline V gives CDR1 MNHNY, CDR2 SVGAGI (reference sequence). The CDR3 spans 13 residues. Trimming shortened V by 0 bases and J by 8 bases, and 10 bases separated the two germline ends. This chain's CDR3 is CASSYSPGGGYTF. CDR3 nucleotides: TGTGCCAGCAGTTACTCACCGGGAGGAGGCTACACCTTC.